This T cell receptor beta chain emerged from a study of shared clonotypes between healthy human individuals. Study-wide results and caveats: An anticipated effect of sequencing depth on clonotype sharing among donors was recognized.

A word on this clone: The antigen is undetermined.

Germline CDR1 is SGHDN and CDR2 is FVKESK. V shed 4 bases and J shed 10 bases, with 13 bases lying between them. The CDR3 has 13 residues. Each subset's genomic DNA was split evenly across several immunoSEQ plates. The authors' processing: Filtering differed, since immunoSEQ gave only junction sequences and no quality scores. Profiled with immunoSEQ multiplex PCR; TCRdb holds only in-frame clones, not every one. V, J and clone size were drawn from that table, and D and trimming were deduced from the DNA. The repertoire consists of around 1 million clones, with less than 85% occurring once and the leading ten covering about 1.5%.

The source of this sequence is a man aged 18 to 29 in good health. Sample: memory CD4+ T cells sorted from blood. As to subset: CD45RA-negative fraction. The chain links TRBV14 to TRBJ2-2, with unresolved D. The CDR3 is CASSPTLYSELFF. CDR3 DNA sequence: TGTGCCAGCAGCCCCACCTTGTACTCGGAGCTGTTTTTT.